The rows below give T cell receptor beta chains drawn from one sample of a study of T cells in Graves' hyperthyroidism and ophthalmopathy. TCRdb independently ran MiXCR on the multiplex PCR reads; one entry per CDR3 protein. This table holds approximately 690,000 distinct CDR3 sequences, around 20% found once. Sequenced material: blood. The receptors stem from a man aged 30 to 45 with Graves' ophthalmopathy. Each CDR3 is given with its conserved first and last residue. D genes are given only for firm matches. The size of a clone is reported for some rows only, either as once, few or many, or as a class for expanded clones.

D gene,V gene,clone size,J gene,CDR3 protein,CDR3 DNA
NA,TRBV20-1,NA,TRBJ2-1,CSASRRREGFNEQFF,TGCAGTGCTAGCAGGCGACGCGAAGGTTTCAATGAGCAGTTCTTC
TRBD2,TRBV30,NA,TRBJ2-5,CAWTGGGRQETQYF,TGTGCCTGGACGGGGGGAGGGCGACAAGAGACCCAGTACTTC
NA,TRBV7-9,many,TRBJ1-1,CASSLGLSGTKNTEAFF,TGTGCCAGCAGCTTAGGACTATCCGGGACAAAGAACACTGAAGCTTTCTTT
NA,TRBV3-1,NA,TRBJ2-7,CASSQDNRVEQYF,TGTGCCAGCAGCCAAGATAATAGGGTCGAGCAGTACTTC
NA,TRBV4-1,NA,TRBJ2-3,CASSLSGTGDTQYF,TGCGCCAGCAGCCTGAGTGGGACGGGGGATACGCAGTATTTT
TRBD1,TRBV20-1,NA,TRBJ2-7,CSVQTGRDEQYF,TGCAGTGTCCAGACAGGGCGGGACGAGCAGTACTTC
NA,TRBV10-3,many,TRBJ1-1,CAISEGGDTEAFF,TGTGCCATCAGTGAAGGAGGGGACACTGAAGCTTTCTTT
NA,TRBV5-6,NA,TRBJ1-5,CASSFLGRGRSNQPQHF,TGTGCCAGCAGCTTTTTGGGGCGAGGGCGCAGCAATCAGCCCCAGCATTTT
TRBD2,TRBV2,many,TRBJ2-3,CAGQTGTSGTDTQYF,TGTGCCGGGCAAACCGGGACTAGCGGCACAGATACGCAGTATTTT
NA,TRBV9,NA,TRBJ2-5,CASSVGQRVWEETQYF,TGTGCCAGCAGCGTAGGTCAAAGGGTTTGGGAAGAGACCCAGTACTTC
TRBD2,TRBV14,NA,TRBJ2-3,CASSPLTSGKGPGTDTQYF,TGTGCCAGCAGCCCCCTAACTAGCGGGAAGGGACCCGGCACAGATACGCAGTATTTT
NA,TRBV27,NA,TRBJ2-7,CASSIPRGATSYEQYF,TGTGCCAGCAGTATCCCCCGGGGGGCTACTTCCTACGAGCAGTACTTC
TRBD2,TRBV3-1,NA,TRBJ2-1,CASSQDDRTSVHNEQFF,TGTGCCAGCAGCCAAGACGATAGGACTAGCGTCCACAATGAGCAGTTCTTC
NA,TRBV6-1,few,TRBJ1-1,CASSSSQGPEAFF,TGTGCCAGCAGTTCATCACAGGGCCCCGAAGCTTTCTTT
NA,TRBV7-8,many,TRBJ2-2,CASSPHRRNTGELFF,TGTGCCAGCAGCCCGCATAGGCGGAACACCGGGGAGCTGTTTTTT
TRBD2,TRBV19,NA,TRBJ2-5,CASSSSGTTGWETQYF,TGTGCCAGTAGTAGTTCGGGGACTACGGGTTGGGAGACCCAGTACTTC
TRBD1,TRBV5-5,few,TRBJ2-7,CASSPRGTSYEQYF,TGTGCCAGCAGTCCCAGGGGGACCTCCTACGAGCAGTACTTC
NA,TRBV27,NA,TRBJ1-5,CANLNGAVNQPQHF,TGTGCCAACCTAAACGGGGCCGTGAATCAGCCCCAGCATTTT
NA,TRBV20-1,few,TRBJ1-6,CGARATGSNSPLHF,TGCGGTGCGCGGGCCACGGGGTCTAATTCACCCCTCCACTTT
NA,TRBV2,NA,TRBJ1-2,CASSEDPALNYGYTF,TGTGCCAGCAGTGAAGATCCCGCTCTTAACTATGGCTACACCTTC
NA,TRBV18,many,TRBJ2-4,CASSPPFPPQIQYF,TGTGCCAGCTCACCACCGTTTCCCCCGCAGATTCAGTACTTC
NA,TRBV7-3,many,TRBJ2-3,CASSLHPEGVDTQYF,TGTGCCAGCAGCTTGCACCCGGAGGGCGTGGATACGCAGTATTTT
TRBD2,TRBV6-1,NA,TRBJ2-7,CASSLIAGPSSYEQYF,TGTGCCAGCAGTTTGATAGCGGGGCCAAGCTCCTACGAGCAGTACTTC
TRBD1,TRBV7-8,many,TRBJ1-4,CASSLAQGEKLFF,TGTGCCAGCAGCTTAGCACAGGGGGAAAAACTGTTTTTT
NA,TRBV28,few,TRBJ1-1,CASSFLGGLGTEAFF,TGTGCCAGCAGTTTTTTAGGGGGGCTGGGCACTGAAGCTTTCTTT
TRBD2,TRBV28,many,TRBJ2-7,CASSKLAWEQYF,TGTGCCAGCAGTAAACTAGCGTGGGAGCAGTACTTC
TRBD1,TRBV6-1,NA,TRBJ2-1,CASSRGQGSNEQFF,TGTGCCAGCAGCCGGGGACAGGGAAGCAATGAGCAGTTCTTC
NA,TRBV10-2,NA,TRBJ1-3,CASSESMVNTIYF,TGCGCCAGCAGTGAGTCGATGGTGAACACCATATATTTT
TRBD1,TRBV6-2/TRBV6-3,NA,TRBJ1-1,CASSLGQPISEAFF,TGTGCCAGCAGTTTGGGACAGCCCATTTCTGAAGCTTTCTTT
TRBD1,TRBV28,few,TRBJ1-1,CASSGPGQVSAFF,TGTGCCAGCAGTGGGCCGGGACAGGTTTCCGCTTTCTTT
NA,TRBV30,few,TRBJ2-5,CAWRKGGGVQETQYF,TGTGCCTGGAGGAAAGGAGGGGGCGTCCAAGAGACCCAGTACTTC
TRBD1,TRBV19,few,TRBJ2-2,CASSHGQGANTGELFF,TGTGCCAGTAGTCACGGACAGGGGGCCAACACCGGGGAGCTGTTTTTT
TRBD1,TRBV20-1,few,TRBJ2-1,CSGTPRGTGLYNEQFF,TGCAGTGGGACCCCTAGAGGGACAGGGTTGTACAATGAGCAGTTCTTC
TRBD1,TRBV6-1,few,TRBJ2-7,CASSDTRDRIYEQYF,TGTGCCAGCAGTGATACCCGGGACAGAATCTACGAGCAGTACTTC
TRBD1,TRBV30,few,TRBJ2-7,CAWSGLSGTGFSYEQYF,TGTGCCTGGAGTGGATTATCAGGGACAGGGTTTAGCTACGAGCAGTACTTC
TRBD1,TRBV9,few,TRBJ1-1,CASSGRDRNTEAFF,TGTGCCAGCAGCGGCCGGGACAGGAACACTGAAGCTTTCTTT
NA,TRBV5-1,NA,TRBJ2-3,CASSLRWGTSTDTQYF,TGCGCCAGCAGCTTACGATGGGGGACTAGCACAGATACGCAGTATTTT
NA,TRBV6-4,NA,TRBJ1-5,CASSSPGRNQPQHF,TGTGCCAGCAGCTCCCCTGGTCGCAATCAGCCCCAGCATTTT
NA,TRBV19,few,TRBJ1-2,CASRPGKQNGYTF,TGTGCCAGTAGGCCAGGGAAGCAGAATGGCTACACCTTC
NA,TRBV10-1,NA,TRBJ2-1,CASSSGLPTSNEQFF,TGCGCCAGCAGTTCTGGACTGCCAACATCTAATGAGCAGTTCTTC
TRBD2,TRBV20-1,many,TRBJ2-3,CSAREPSRGLGGDTQYF,TGCAGTGCTAGAGAGCCCTCTCGCGGGCTCGGGGGGGATACGCAGTATTTT
NA,TRBV12-3/TRBV12-4,NA,TRBJ1-4,CASRNLRWGEEKLFF,TGTGCCAGCAGAAACCTCAGGTGGGGGGAAGAAAAACTGTTTTTT
NA,TRBV6-1,few,TRBJ2-2,CASSWGVGHTGELFF,TGTGCCAGCAGTTGGGGGGTCGGACACACCGGGGAGCTGTTTTTT
TRBD2,TRBV9,few,TRBJ2-7,CASSVVAGGPMGEQYF,TGTGCCAGCAGCGTAGTCGCGGGAGGGCCGATGGGCGAGCAGTACTTC
NA,TRBV7-9,NA,TRBJ2-7,CASSVQEDYEQYF,TGTGCCAGCAGCGTACAGGAGGATTACGAGCAGTACTTC
NA,TRBV20-1,NA,TRBJ1-2,CSGGLVYGYTF,TGCAGTGGGGGATTGGTCTATGGCTACACCTTC
TRBD2,TRBV15,NA,TRBJ2-1,CATSRDRGSPYNEQFF,TGTGCCACCAGCAGAGATCGCGGGAGCCCCTACAATGAGCAGTTCTTC
NA,TRBV5-5,NA,TRBJ1-5,CASSVLSNQPQHF,TGTGCCAGCAGCGTACTAAGCAATCAGCCCCAGCATTTT